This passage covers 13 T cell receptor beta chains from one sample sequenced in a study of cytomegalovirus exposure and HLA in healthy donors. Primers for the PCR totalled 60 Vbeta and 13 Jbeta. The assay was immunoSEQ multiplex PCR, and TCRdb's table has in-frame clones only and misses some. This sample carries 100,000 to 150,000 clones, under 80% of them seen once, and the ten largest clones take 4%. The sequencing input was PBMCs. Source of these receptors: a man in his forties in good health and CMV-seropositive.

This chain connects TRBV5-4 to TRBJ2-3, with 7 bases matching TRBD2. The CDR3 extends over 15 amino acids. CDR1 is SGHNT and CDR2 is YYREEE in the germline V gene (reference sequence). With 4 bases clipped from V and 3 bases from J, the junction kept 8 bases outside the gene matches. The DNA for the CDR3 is TGTGCCAGCAGCCCCGGGGCGGGGGAGACAGATACGCAGTATTTT. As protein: CASSPGAGETDTQYF.

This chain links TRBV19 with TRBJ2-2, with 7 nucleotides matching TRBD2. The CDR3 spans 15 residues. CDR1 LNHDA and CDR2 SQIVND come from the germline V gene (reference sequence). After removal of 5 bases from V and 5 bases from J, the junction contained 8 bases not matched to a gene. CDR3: CASSAGTGGTGELFF. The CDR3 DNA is TGTGCCAGTAGTGCCGGGACCGGGGGGACCGGGGAGCTGTTTTTT.

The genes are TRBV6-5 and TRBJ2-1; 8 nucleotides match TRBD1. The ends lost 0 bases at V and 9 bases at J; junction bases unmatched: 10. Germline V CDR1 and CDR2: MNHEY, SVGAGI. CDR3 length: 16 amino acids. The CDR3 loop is CASSYSGTGVQGEQFF. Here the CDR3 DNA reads TGTGCCAGCAGTTACTCGGGGACAGGAGTACAGGGTGAGCAGTTCTTC.

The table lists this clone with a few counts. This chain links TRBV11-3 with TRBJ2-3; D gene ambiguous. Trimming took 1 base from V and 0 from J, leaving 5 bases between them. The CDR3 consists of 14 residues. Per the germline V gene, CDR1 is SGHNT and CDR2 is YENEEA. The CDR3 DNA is TGTGCCAGCAGCTTAGTCACTAGCACAGATACGCAGTATTTT. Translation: CASSLVTSTDTQYF.

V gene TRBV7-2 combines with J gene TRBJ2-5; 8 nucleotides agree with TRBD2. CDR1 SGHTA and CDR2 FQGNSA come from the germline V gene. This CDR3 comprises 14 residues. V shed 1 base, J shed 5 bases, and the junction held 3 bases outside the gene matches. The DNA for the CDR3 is TGTGCCAGCAGCTTAGTAGCGGGATCGGAGACCCAGTACTTC. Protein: CASSLVAGSETQYF.

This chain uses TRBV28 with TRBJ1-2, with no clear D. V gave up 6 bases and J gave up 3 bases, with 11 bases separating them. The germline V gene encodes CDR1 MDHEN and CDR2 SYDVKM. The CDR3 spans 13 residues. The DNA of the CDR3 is TGTGCCAGCAGCTCTAAGAGTTACTATGGCTACACCTTC. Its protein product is CASSSKSYYGYTF.

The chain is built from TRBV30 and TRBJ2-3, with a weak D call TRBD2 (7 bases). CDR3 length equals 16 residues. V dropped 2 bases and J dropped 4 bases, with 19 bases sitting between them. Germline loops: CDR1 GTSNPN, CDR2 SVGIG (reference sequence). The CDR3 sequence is CAWSRTFAGASDTQYF. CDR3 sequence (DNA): TGTGCCTGGAGTCGGACTTTTGCGGGGGCGTCAGATACGCAGTATTTT.

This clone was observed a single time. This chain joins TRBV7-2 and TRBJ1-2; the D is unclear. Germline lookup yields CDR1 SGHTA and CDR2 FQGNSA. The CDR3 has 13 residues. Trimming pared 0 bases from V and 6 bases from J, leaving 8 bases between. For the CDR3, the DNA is TGTGCCAGCAGCTTAGCGGCCCTTGATGGCTACACCTTC. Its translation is CASSLAALDGYTF. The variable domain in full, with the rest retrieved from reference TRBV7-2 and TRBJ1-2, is GAGVSQSPSNKVTEKGKDVELRCDPISGHTALYWYRQSLGQGLEFLIYFQGNSAPDKSGLPSDRFSAERTGGSVSTLTIQRTQQEDSAVYLCASSLAALDGYTFGSGTRLTVV.

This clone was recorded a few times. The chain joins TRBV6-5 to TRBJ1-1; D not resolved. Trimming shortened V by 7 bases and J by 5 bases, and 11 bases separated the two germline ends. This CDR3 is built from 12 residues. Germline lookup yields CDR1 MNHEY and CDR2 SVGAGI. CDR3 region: CASTGAGTEAFF. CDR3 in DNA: TGTGCCAGCACCGGCGCGGGGACTGAAGCTTTCTTT.

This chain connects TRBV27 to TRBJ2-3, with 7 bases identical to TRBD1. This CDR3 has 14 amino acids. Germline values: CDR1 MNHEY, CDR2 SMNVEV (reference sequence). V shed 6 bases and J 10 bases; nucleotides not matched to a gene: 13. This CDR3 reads CASSAGGNRGSQYF. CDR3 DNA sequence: TGTGCCAGCAGCGCAGGGGGTAATAGGGGGTCGCAGTATTTT.

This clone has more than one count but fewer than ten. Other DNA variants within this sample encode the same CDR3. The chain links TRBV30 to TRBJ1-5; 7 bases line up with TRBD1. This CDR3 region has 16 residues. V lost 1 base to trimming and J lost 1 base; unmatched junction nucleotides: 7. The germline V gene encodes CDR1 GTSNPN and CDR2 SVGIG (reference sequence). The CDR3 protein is CAWSAETGRSNQPQHF. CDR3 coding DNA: TGTGCCTGGAGTGCAGAGACAGGGAGGAGCAATCAGCCCCAGCATTTT.

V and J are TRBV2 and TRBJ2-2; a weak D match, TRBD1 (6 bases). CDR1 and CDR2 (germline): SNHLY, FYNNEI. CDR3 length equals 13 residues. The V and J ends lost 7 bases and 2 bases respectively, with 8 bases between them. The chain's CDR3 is CASKGTNTGELFF. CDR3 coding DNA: TGTGCCAGCAAAGGGACAAACACCGGGGAGCTGTTTTTT.

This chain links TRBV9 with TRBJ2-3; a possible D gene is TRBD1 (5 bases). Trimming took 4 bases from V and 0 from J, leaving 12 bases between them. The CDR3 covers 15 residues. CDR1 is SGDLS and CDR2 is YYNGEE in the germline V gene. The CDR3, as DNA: TGTGCCAGCAGCCCACAGGAGATCAGCACAGATACGCAGTATTTT. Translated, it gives CASSPQEISTDTQYF.